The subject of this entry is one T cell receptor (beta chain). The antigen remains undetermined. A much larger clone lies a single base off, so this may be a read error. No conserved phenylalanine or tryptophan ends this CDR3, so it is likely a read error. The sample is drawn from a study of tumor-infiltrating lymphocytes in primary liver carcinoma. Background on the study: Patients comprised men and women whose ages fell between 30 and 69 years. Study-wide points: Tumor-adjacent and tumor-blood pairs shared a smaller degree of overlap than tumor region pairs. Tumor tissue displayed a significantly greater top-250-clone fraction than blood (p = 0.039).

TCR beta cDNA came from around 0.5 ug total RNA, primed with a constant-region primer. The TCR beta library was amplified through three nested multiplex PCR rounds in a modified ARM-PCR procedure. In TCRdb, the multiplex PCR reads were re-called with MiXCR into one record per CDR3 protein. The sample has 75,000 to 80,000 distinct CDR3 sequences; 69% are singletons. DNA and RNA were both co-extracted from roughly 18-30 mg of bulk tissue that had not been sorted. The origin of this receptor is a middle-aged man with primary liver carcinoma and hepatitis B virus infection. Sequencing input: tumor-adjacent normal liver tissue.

The CDR3 sequence: CASSSVGQEYGYTL. The DNA for the CDR3 is TGTGCCAGCAGTTCAGTAGGACAGGAGTATGGCTACACCTTA. The V and J genes are TRBV28 and TRBJ1-2, with 7 bases that match TRBD1. Germline V gene lookup returns CDR1 MDHEN and CDR2 SYDVKM. Trimming took 4 bases from V and 5 from J; bases not matched to a gene: 7. The CDR3 covers 14 residues.